The next 29 T cell receptor beta chains were all read from a single sample in a study of blood T cell repertoires in COVID-19. Some clones are missing from TCRdb's copy, which holds only in-frame ones; the method was immunoSEQ multiplex PCR. This sample has about 140,000 clones, with about 86% found just once. The sequenced sample was peripheral blood. These receptors originate from a woman in her fifties or sixties with acute or convalescent COVID-19.

The V call is TRBV5-1, the J call TRBJ2-2, with 7 bases matching TRBD1. CDR1 and CDR2 from the germline V gene are SGHRS and YFSETQ. The CDR3 has 14 residues. The J segment lost 7 bases and the V segment lost 4 bases, leaving 7 bases of the junction unmatched. CDR3 amino acids: CASSVDRVGGELFF. The CDR3, as DNA: TGCGCCAGCAGCGTTGACAGGGTTGGCGGGGAGCTGTTTTTT.

The chain combines TRBV7-9 with TRBJ2-7; D perhaps matches TRBD2 (5 bases). The CDR3 runs 15 residues. Trimming pared 1 base from V and 3 bases from J, leaving 13 bases between. The germline gives CDR1 SEHNR, CDR2 FQNEAQ (reference sequence). Here the CDR3 reads CASSLESQGSYEQYF. The CDR3 DNA follows: TGTGCCAGCAGCTTAGAATCACAAGGGAGCTACGAGCAGTACTTC.

The chain combines TRBV30 with TRBJ2-3, with D perhaps TRBD1 (5 bases). CDR3 length equals 14 residues. V was trimmed by 0 bases and J by 4 bases, leaving 11 bases between them. The germline V gene encodes CDR1 GTSNPN and CDR2 SVGIG (reference sequence). CDR3 in amino acids: CAWSVGATADTQYF. Here the CDR3 DNA reads TGTGCCTGGAGTGTTGGGGCTACGGCAGATACGCAGTATTTT.

This chain links TRBV28 with TRBJ1-3; 10 positions agree with TRBD1. The CDR3 runs to 22 residues. Germline assignment: CDR1 MDHEN and CDR2 SYDVKM. V lost 3 bases to trimming and J lost 0 bases; unmatched junction nucleotides: 20. The CDR3 bases are TGTGCCAGCAGTTTGATCTCCCCCGGGACAGGGGTCCCCAGATACTCTGGAAACACCATATATTTT. The encoded protein is CASSLISPGTGVPRYSGNTIYF.

The chain recombines TRBV7-9 with TRBJ2-2; 8 nucleotides line up with TRBD2. There are 14 residues in the CDR3. From germline, CDR1 is SEHNR and CDR2 FQNEAQ (reference sequence). The J segment lost 7 bases and the V segment lost 4 bases, leaving 5 bases of the junction unmatched. The CDR3 spells CASSYLAGFGELFF. The CDR3 coding sequence is TGTGCCAGCAGCTACTTAGCGGGGTTCGGGGAGCTGTTTTTT.

In its sample, this clone was seen once. The rearrangement links TRBV10-3 to TRBJ2-2, with 9 bases identical to TRBD2. V lost 0 bases to trimming and J lost 2 bases; unmatched junction nucleotides: 7. CDR1 is ENHRY and CDR2 is SYGVKD in the germline V gene. The CDR3 spans 18 residues. This chain's CDR3 is CAISESGLAGINTGELFF. CDR3 sequence (DNA): TGTGCCATCAGTGAGTCCGGGCTAGCGGGGATTAACACCGGGGAGCTGTTTTTT.

The rearrangement joins TRBV10-1 to TRBJ2-3, with TRBD2 as a possible D gene (7 bases). Between the trimmed V and J ends, which lost 6 bases and 5 bases, there was a span of 18 bases. Germline V gene lookup returns CDR1 WNHNN and CDR2 SYGVQD (reference sequence). The CDR3 loop spans 15 amino acids. The CDR3 protein is CASSPLGGRGDTQYF. In nucleotides, the CDR3 is TGCGCCAGCAGCCCTTTGGGGGGGCGAGGAGATACGCAGTATTTT.

V gene TRBV7-9 combines with J gene TRBJ2-7; D remains unclear. This CDR3 is 12 amino acids long. Germline CDR1 SEHNR, CDR2 FQNEAQ (reference sequence). V shed 5 bases and J shed 3 bases, with 8 bases lying between them. This CDR3 is CASSRGIYEQYF. The CDR3 DNA reads TGTGCCAGCAGCCGAGGCATCTACGAGCAGTACTTC. Combining the CDR3 with reference TRBV7-9 and TRBJ2-7 gives the whole variable domain DTGVSQNPRHKITKRGQNVTFRCDPISEHNRLYWYRQTLGQGPEFLTYFQNEAQLEKSRLLSDRFSAERPKGSFSTLEIQRTEQGDSAMYLCASSRGIYEQYFGPGTRLTVT.

This clone occurred once. This chain joins TRBV6-1 and TRBJ2-1; tentatively, D is TRBD1 (6 bases). The CDR3 runs to 15 residues. V shed 2 bases and J shed 7 bases, with 15 bases lying between them. The germline gives CDR1 MNHNS, CDR2 SASEGT. CDR3 DNA: TGTGCCAGCAGTGAACTGGGGGCCCAAAGGAATGAGCAGTTCTTC. Translated: CASSELGAQRNEQFF.

J is TRBJ1-4 and V is TRBV5-5; D gene ambiguous. Trimming took 0 bases from V and 7 from J, leaving 7 bases between them. CDR3 length equals 13 residues. Germline CDR1 SGHKS, CDR2 YYEKEE (reference sequence). CDR3 DNA sequence: TGTGCCAGCAGCTTGGCCTTCCCTGAAAAACTGTTTTTT. Amino acids: CASSLAFPEKLFF.

This clone was counted once. The gene calls are TRBV19 and TRBJ1-2, with D possibly TRBD1 on 5 matching bases. The CDR3 contains 17 residues. Trimming left V 3 bases short and J 4 bases short, with 21 bases between. Germline assignment: CDR1 LNHDA and CDR2 SQIVND (reference sequence). The CDR3 DNA reads TGTGCCAGTAGTATTTCCACCCCCTTGGGGCTTTCCTATGGCTACACCTTC. Protein sequence: CASSISTPLGLSYGYTF.

The chain employs TRBV28 and TRBJ1-1; no clear D gene. V lost 7 bases and J lost 0, with 12 bases in between. The V gene's germline CDR1 is MDHEN and CDR2 SYDVKM. The length of the CDR3 is 14 residues. The CDR3 loop reads CASTIGPLNTEAFF. CDR3 DNA sequence: TGTGCCAGCACTATTGGTCCGCTGAACACTGAAGCTTTCTTT.

The chain combines TRBV6-2 or TRBV6-3 with TRBJ2-3; 9 bases align to TRBD2. V trimming: 2 bases; J trimming: 2 bases; junction bases outside the gene matches: 5. Germline V gives CDR1 MNHEY, CDR2 SVGEGT. The CDR3 extends over 16 amino acids. The CDR3 is CASSYHSGGYTDTQYF. In DNA form, the CDR3 reads TGTGCCAGCAGTTACCATAGCGGGGGCTACACAGATACGCAGTATTTT.

The CDR3 sequence: CASSPRGLADSYEQYF. The CDR3 DNA reads TGTGCCAGCAGCCCCCGGGGGCTAGCGGACTCCTACGAGCAGTACTTC. This chain joins TRBV4-2 and TRBJ2-7; D might be TRBD2 (7 bases). In germline, CDR1 is LGHNA, CDR2 YNFKEQ. The V end was cut by 4 bases, the J end by 0 bases, with 16 bases between. The CDR3 runs 16 residues.

The V call is TRBV4-2, the J call TRBJ2-3, with D possibly matching TRBD2 (5 bases). From germline, CDR1 is LGHNA and CDR2 YNFKEQ. The ends were cut back, 0 bases at V and 6 bases at J, with 10 bases in the middle. This CDR3 is built from 14 residues. This chain's CDR3 is CASSQDTRGDTQYF. The CDR3 bases are TGTGCCAGCAGCCAAGATACGAGAGGGGATACGCAGTATTTT.

This clone came up once. J is TRBJ2-3 and V is TRBV3-1 (or the pseudogene TRBV3-2), with TRBD2 identical over 7 bases. The junction had 0 bases not matched to a gene; V was cut back by 2 bases and J by 1 base. The CDR3 is 14 amino acids. Germline V gene lookup returns CDR1 LGHDT and CDR2 YNNKEL (reference sequence). CDR3 sequence: CASSQRGGTDTQYF. CDR3 coding DNA: TGTGCCAGCAGCCAACGGGGGGGCACAGATACGCAGTATTTT.

The genes are TRBV10-1 and TRBJ2-1, with TRBD2 matching over 11 bases. The CDR3 consists of 16 residues. CDR1 and CDR2 from the germline V gene are WNHNN and SYGVQD (reference sequence). With V trimmed by 4 bases and J by 6 bases, 8 bases remained unmatched. The CDR3 is CASSGNLAGGRNEQFF. CDR3 in DNA: TGCGCCAGCAGTGGAAATCTAGCGGGGGGCCGCAATGAGCAGTTCTTC.

V gene TRBV7-2 combines with J gene TRBJ2-1; unclear D gene. CDR1 and CDR2 (germline): SGHTA, FQGNSA. Trimming took off 6 bases at V and 4 bases at J, with 7 bases between the two ends. This CDR3 is 12 amino acids long. This CDR3 reads CASRTLYNEQFF. The CDR3, as DNA: TGTGCCAGCAGGACACTTTACAATGAGCAGTTCTTC.

The chain is built from TRBV9 and TRBJ1-2, with TRBD1 matching over 11 bases. Trimming cost V 4 bases and J 8 bases; bases outside gene matches: 10. This CDR3 is 15 amino acids long. Germline lookup yields CDR1 SGDLS and CDR2 YYNGEE. The CDR3 sequence: CASSFTSGQGVGYTF. The CDR3 DNA follows: TGTGCCAGCAGCTTCACTTCGGGACAGGGGGTAGGCTACACCTTC. The complete variable domain, with remaining parts taken from reference TRBV9 and TRBJ1-2, reads DSGVTQTPKHLITATGQRVTLRCSPRSGDLSVYWYQQSLDQGLQFLIQYYNGEERAKGNILERFSAQQFPDLHSELNLSSLELGDSALYFCASSFTSGQGVGYTFGSGTRLTVV.

The chain recombines TRBV4-1 with TRBJ2-1, with D uncertain. The CDR3 is 13 amino acids. V lost 1 base to trimming and J lost 15 bases, with 16 bases between them. CDR1 MGHRA and CDR2 YSYEKL come from the germline V gene. The CDR3, as DNA: TGCGCCAGCAGCCAAGCTTCAGGTGTGGCTCCGTTCTTC. The encoded protein is CASSQASGVAPFF.

Only one count was recorded for this clone. The chain links TRBV21-1 to TRBJ1-5; the table's D call, TRBD1, has no DNA check behind it. TRBV21-1 is an annotated pseudogene. The CDR3 loop spans 17 amino acids. CDR3 region: CASSKWGKQGASQPQHF. CDR3 DNA sequence: TGTGCCAGCAGCAAATGGGGTAAGCAGGGGGCCAGCCAGCCCCAGCATTTT.

This chain connects TRBV11-3 to TRBJ2-7, with D perhaps TRBD1 (6 bases). Per germline, CDR1 SGHNT and CDR2 YENEEA. There are 13 residues in the CDR3. The V and J ends lost 3 bases and 8 bases respectively, with 14 bases between them. This CDR3 is CASSFETTGKQYF. CDR3 coding DNA: TGTGCCAGCAGCTTCGAAACCACAGGGAAGCAGTACTTC.

The chain couples TRBV27 to TRBJ1-6, with no clear D. Trimming took off 6 bases at V and 0 bases at J, with 6 bases between the two ends. Germline assignment: CDR1 MNHEY and CDR2 SMNVEV (reference sequence). The CDR3 length is 14 residues. The CDR3 protein is CASRRSSYNSPLHF. CDR3 nucleotides: TGTGCCAGCAGACGCAGCTCCTATAATTCACCCCTCCACTTT.

The chain carries TRBV27 and TRBJ2-2; D might be TRBD2 (5 bases). Per the germline V gene, CDR1 is MNHEY and CDR2 is SMNVEV (reference sequence). There are 16 residues in the CDR3. The germline V and J ends were trimmed by 3 bases and 3 bases, with 14 bases remaining between them. CDR3 amino acids: CASSFEGPRHTGELFF. Here the CDR3 DNA reads TGTGCCAGCAGTTTCGAGGGCCCGAGGCACACCGGGGAGCTGTTTTTT.

CDR3 nucleotides: TGTGCCAGCAGTAACCGAGGGGGGGCGCTATCTAATGGCTACACCTTC. It yields the protein CASSNRGGALSNGYTF. The chain is built from TRBV25-1 and TRBJ1-2; a weak D match, TRBD1 (6 bases). CDR3 size: 16 residues. Trimming stripped 5 bases from V and 6 bases from J, with 22 bases between. CDR1 and CDR2 from the germline V gene are MGHDK and SYGVNS.

The chain employs TRBV6-5 and TRBJ2-7, with 7 positions matching TRBD2. In germline, CDR1 is MNHEY, CDR2 SVGAGI. V lost 0 bases to trimming and J lost 3 bases; unmatched junction nucleotides: 2. CDR3 length: 14 amino acids. CDR3 region: CASSYSAGDYEQYF. The CDR3 DNA follows: TGTGCCAGCAGTTACTCGGCGGGGGACTACGAGCAGTACTTC.

The V and J genes are TRBV4-1 and TRBJ2-7; D remains unclear. CDR1 is MGHRA and CDR2 is YSYEKL in the germline V gene. The CDR3 contains 15 residues. The ends were cut back, 0 bases at V and 4 bases at J, with 13 bases in the middle. The CDR3 protein is CASSQDPARSYEQYF. DNA of the CDR3: TGCGCCAGCAGCCAAGACCCCGCGAGGAGTTACGAGCAGTACTTC.

The chain couples TRBV6-2 or TRBV6-3 to TRBJ2-7; 7 nucleotides align to TRBD2. J was trimmed by 2 bases and V by 0 bases; bases with no gene match: 4. The germline V gene encodes CDR1 MNHEY and CDR2 SVGEGT. The CDR3 covers 15 residues. Here the CDR3 DNA reads TGTGCCAGCAGTTACTCGGGGAGGGGACCCTACGAGCAGTACTTC. Protein sequence: CASSYSGRGPYEQYF.

This clone has only a few counts. The chain carries TRBV25-1 and TRBJ2-7; D might be TRBD1 (6 bases). There are 13 residues in the CDR3. Germline V gene data show CDR1 as MGHDK and CDR2 as SYGVNS. V was trimmed by 4 bases and J by 0 bases, leaving 7 bases between them. Written as DNA, the CDR3 is TGTGCCAGCAGTGTGACAGGCTCCTACGAGCAGTACTTC. It encodes CASSVTGSYEQYF.